One sample yielded the 29 T cell receptor beta chains listed below, sequenced in a study of cytomegalovirus exposure and HLA in healthy donors. PCR primers comprised 60 Vbeta and 13 Jbeta primers. Some clones are missing from TCRdb's copy, which holds only in-frame ones; the method was immunoSEQ multiplex PCR. The sample includes 90,000 to 95,000 clones, 80% of them seen just once. The sample taken for sequencing was PBMCs. These TCRs come from a young man in good health and CMV-seronegative.

This rearrangement joins TRBV28 to TRBJ1-4, with a tentative D call TRBD1 (6 bases). The CDR3 is made up of 17 amino acids. V dropped 3 bases and J dropped 4 bases, with 18 bases sitting between them. Per the germline V gene, CDR1 is MDHEN and CDR2 is SYDVKM. In nucleotides, the CDR3 is TGTGCCAGCAGTTTCGGCAGGGGAACCTTTGTTAATGAAAAACTGTTTTTT. Its translation is CASSFGRGTFVNEKLFF.

This chain connects TRBV18 to TRBJ1-2; 7 bases align to TRBD1. The length of the CDR3 is 16 residues. The trim removed 3 bases at V and 0 bases at J, leaving 7 bases unmatched. CDR1 and CDR2 from the germline V gene are KGHSH and LQKENI. The CDR3 DNA reads TGTGCCAGCTCACCCCGGGCAGGGGGTACTAACTATGGCTACACCTTC. Residues: CASSPRAGGTNYGYTF.

About this clone itself: Because the CDR3's place on the DNA is in doubt, the DNA is left out and the CDR3 is given as listed by TCRdb. The chain's CDR3 is CASSTSDSLGELFF. The rearrangement joins TRBV27 to TRBJ2-2; TRBD2 is the table's D call and was not checked against the DNA. The CDR3 spans 14 residues, counting both ends. The germline V gene encodes CDR1 MNHEY and CDR2 SMNVEV (reference sequence).

This clone came up a few times. The gene calls are TRBV13 and TRBJ2-1, with D maybe TRBD2 (5 bases). This CDR3 is built from 16 residues. Trimming removed 0 bases at V and 7 bases at J, with 16 bases between. CDR1 is PRHDT and CDR2 is FYEKMQ in the germline V gene (reference sequence). CDR3 protein: CASSLGGLAGINEQFF. As DNA, the CDR3 is TGTGCCAGCAGCTTAGGGGGCCTCGCCGGGATTAATGAGCAGTTCTTC.

Points on this clone: It may be a read error: a sequence one base away is much more abundant. Other DNA sequences in this sample translate to the same CDR3. The CDR3, as DNA: TGCGCCAGCAGCTCCCCAAGAGTTCTCTCTGGAAACACCATATATTTT. As protein: CASSSPRVLSGNTIYF. This chain uses TRBV13 with TRBJ1-3; D is unresolved. The CDR3 runs 16 residues. The germline V gene has CDR1 PRHDT and CDR2 FYEKMQ (reference sequence).

The V gene is TRBV18, the J gene TRBJ2-7; a weak D match, TRBD2 (5 bases). Per germline, CDR1 KGHSH and CDR2 LQKENI. This CDR3 comprises 14 residues. Between the trimmed V and J ends, which lost 0 bases and 2 bases, there was a span of 8 bases. The CDR3 spells CASSPPRVPYEQYF. CDR3 in DNA: TGTGCCAGCTCACCACCGCGGGTACCCTACGAGCAGTACTTC.

This clone was recorded once. This chain joins TRBV7-3 and TRBJ2-1, with 11 bases identical to TRBD2. Losses at the gene ends were 3 bases for V and 6 bases for J; bases not matched to a gene: 1. Per the germline V gene, CDR1 is SGHTA and CDR2 is FQGTGA. This CDR3 contains 14 residues. CDR3 nucleotide sequence: TGTGCCAGCAGCTTCGGGACTAGCGGCAATGAGCAGTTCTTC. This codes for CASSFGTSGNEQFF. The whole variable domain, remainder taken from reference TRBV7-3 and TRBJ2-1, is GAGVSQTPSNKVTEKGKYVELRCDPISGHTALYWYRQSLGQGPEFLIYFQGTGAADDSGLPNDRFFAVRPEGSVSTLKIQRTERGDSAVYLCASSFGTSGNEQFFGPGTRLTVL.

V and J are TRBV5-1 and TRBJ1-1; D unclear. The CDR3 has 13 amino acids. The germline CDR1 and CDR2 sequences are SGHRS and YFSETQ. Trimming took off 0 bases at V and 1 base at J, with 4 bases between the two ends. The CDR3 region has the DNA TGCGCCAGCAGCTTGGACAGGAACACTGAAGCTTTCTTT. Its protein product is CASSLDRNTEAFF.

V usage is TRBV18 and J usage is TRBJ2-1; 13 positions agree with TRBD2. CDR3 size: 16 residues. Germline V gene sequence: CDR1 KGHSH, CDR2 LQKENI. J lost 9 bases, V lost 6 bases, and 11 bases had no gene match. CDR3 residues: CASSPTSGGAPGEQFF. For the CDR3, the DNA is TGTGCCAGCTCCCCCACTAGCGGGGGGGCCCCAGGTGAGCAGTTCTTC.

Of note for this clone: One end of the junction is discordant with germline, which a read error may explain. The V gene is TRBV7-9, the J gene TRBJ1-6; 9 bases are a match to TRBD1. Germline CDR1 and CDR2: SEHNR and FQNEAQ (reference sequence). The CDR3 has 16 amino acids. CDR3 residues: CSSSQQGALLNSPLHF. The CDR3 nucleotides are TGTTCCAGCAGCCAACAGGGGGCCCTTCTAAATTCACCCCTCCACTTT.

The V call is TRBV5-8, the J call TRBJ2-1, with 8 bases matching TRBD1. The CDR3 length is 15 residues. Germline loops: CDR1 SGHTS, CDR2 YDEGEE. With V trimmed by 3 bases and J by 7 bases, 9 bases remained unmatched. The CDR3 DNA sequence: TGTGCCAGCAGCTCCCAGGGGGCACAGAGGAATGAGCAGTTCTTC. Amino acid sequence: CASSSQGAQRNEQFF.

V is TRBV19 and J is TRBJ2-3; perhaps TRBD2 as D (5 bases). V lost 6 bases and J lost 2, with 12 bases in between. The CDR3 has 14 residues. Germline loops: CDR1 LNHDA, CDR2 SQIVND (reference sequence). The CDR3 DNA sequence: TGTGCCAGTAGCATCGGACTTCACACAGATACGCAGTATTTT. Translation gives CASSIGLHTDTQYF.

As DNA, the CDR3 is TGCAGCGCCAGGCGGGAGGGGTCCGGGGAGCAGTACTTC. The encoded protein is CSARREGSGEQYF. The V and J genes are TRBV29-1 and TRBJ2-7, with 9 bases fitting TRBD2. The CDR3 loop spans 13 amino acids. Trimming removed 7 bases from V and 7 bases from J; junction bases left unmatched: 11. The germline CDR1 and CDR2 sequences are SQVTM and ANQGSEA.

The V call is TRBV4-2, the J call TRBJ2-5; D may be TRBD1 (6 bases). The closer fit of TRBJ2-7 to the DNA end suggests the J call may be wrong. CDR3 length equals 15 residues. Germline values: CDR1 LGHNA, CDR2 YNFKEQ. CDR3 sequence reads: CASSQTTGALGEQYF. CDR3 nucleotides: TGTGCCAGCAGCCAAACGACAGGAGCTCTGGGCGAGCAGTACTTC.

This sequence joins TRBV18 and TRBJ1-1; no clear D gene. Looked up from germline, CDR1 is KGHSH and CDR2 is LQKENI. There are 16 residues in the CDR3. The germline V and J ends were trimmed by 3 bases and 1 base, with 15 bases remaining between them. The CDR3 bases are TGTGCCAGCTCACCCTCCGAAGATGGAGGGAACACTGAAGCTTTCTTT. It specifies CASSPSEDGGNTEAFF.

The gene calls are TRBV19 and TRBJ2-1; 9 nucleotides match TRBD2. The V and J ends lost 3 bases and 9 bases, in that order; junction bases with no gene match: 6. Looked up from germline, CDR1 is LNHDA and CDR2 is SQIVND (reference sequence). This CDR3 contains 14 residues. The CDR3 protein is CASSIAGTSFEQFF. The CDR3 bases are TGTGCCAGTAGTATCGCCGGGACTAGCTTTGAGCAGTTCTTC.

The CDR3 nucleotides read TGTGCTAGTGGTTTGGTACTGGACTGGAACTATGGCTACACCTTC. Amino acid sequence: CASGLVLDWNYGYTF. V gene TRBV12-5 combines with J gene TRBJ1-2; D remains ambiguous. Per germline, CDR1 LGHNT and CDR2 FRNRAP. V lost 0 bases and J lost 2, with 10 bases in between. The CDR3 extends over 15 amino acids. Drawing the rest from reference TRBV12-5 and TRBJ1-2, the complete variable domain is DARVTQTPRHKVTEMGQEVTMRCQPILGHNTVFWYRQTMMQGLELLAYFRNRAPLDDSGMPKDRFSAEMPDATLATLKIQPSEPRDSAVYFCASGLVLDWNYGYTFGSGTRLTVV.

The chain recombines TRBV19 with TRBJ2-1; 7 nucleotides line up with TRBD1. Trimming took 9 bases from V and 2 from J; bases not matched to a gene: 4. The CDR3 contains 13 residues. The germline V gene encodes CDR1 LNHDA and CDR2 SQIVND (reference sequence). CDR3 in DNA: TGTGCCAGCGTACAGGGGCCCTACAATGAGCAGTTCTTC. Protein product: CASVQGPYNEQFF.

The chain joins TRBV7-2 to TRBJ1-1, with TRBD1 identical over 7 bases. The CDR3 runs 13 residues. Germline V gene sequence: CDR1 SGHTA, CDR2 FQGNSA. J was trimmed by 7 bases and V by 4 bases; bases with no gene match: 6. Here the CDR3 reads CASSWRQGIEAFF. The CDR3 nucleotides are TGTGCCAGCAGCTGGAGACAGGGCATTGAAGCTTTCTTT.

This rearrangement joins TRBV6-5 to TRBJ2-1; 14 bases agree with TRBD2. V shed 6 bases and J 15 bases; nucleotides not matched to a gene: 7. CDR3 length equals 13 residues. Germline loops: CDR1 MNHEY, CDR2 SVGAGI. The CDR3 is CASSPGLAGGPFF. The CDR3 nucleotides read TGTGCCAGCAGCCCAGGACTAGCGGGGGGTCCGTTCTTC.

On this clone itself: Its ends do not fully match the called genes, so a read error is possible. CDR3 residues: CSSSLGGGSYGYTF. In DNA form, the CDR3 reads TGTTCCAGCAGCTTAGGGGGGGGAAGCTATGGCTACACCTTC. V usage is TRBV7-9 and J usage is TRBJ1-2; TRBD1 might be the D (6 bases). CDR3 length: 14 amino acids. CDR1 SEHNR and CDR2 FQNEAQ come from the germline V gene (reference sequence).

J is TRBJ1-4 and V is TRBV11-2; the D is unclear. The germline gives CDR1 SGHAT, CDR2 FQNNGV. The CDR3 length is 14 residues. The V gene lost 5 bases and the J gene lost 8 bases, with 15 bases spanning the gap. The CDR3 is CASSLDNHEEKLFF. The DNA of the CDR3 is TGTGCCAGCAGCCTCGACAACCACGAGGAAAAACTGTTTTTT.

V gene TRBV9 combines with J gene TRBJ2-5; 7 bases agree with TRBD2. Trimming at V came to 2 bases and at J to 1 base, leaving 5 bases not matched to a gene. This CDR3 region has 15 residues. Germline loops: CDR1 SGDLS, CDR2 YYNGEE. The DNA of the CDR3 is TGTGCCAGCAGCGTGGGAGCGGGGTCCCAAGAGACCCAGTACTTC. It is translated as CASSVGAGSQETQYF.

Here the CDR3 DNA reads TGTGCCAGCAGCTACAATCTAGCGGGGAGATACAATGAGCAGTTCTTC. It translates to CASSYNLAGRYNEQFF. V and J are TRBV7-7 and TRBJ2-1; 9 bases match TRBD2. The V gene end was trimmed by 4 bases and the J gene end by 4 bases; junction bases not matched to a gene: 8. The CDR3 sequence is 16 residues long. Germline lookup yields CDR1 SSHAT and CDR2 FNYEAQ (reference sequence).

This clone was seen only a few times. The rearrangement joins TRBV6-5 to TRBJ2-7; D not certain. The CDR3 runs to 16 residues. Germline CDR1 reads MNHEY; CDR2 reads SVGAGI. Trimming cost V 0 bases and J 1 base, with 13 bases left between them. The CDR3 spells CASSYSRPKESYEQYF. The CDR3 bases are TGTGCCAGCAGTTACTCGAGGCCAAAGGAGTCCTACGAGCAGTACTTC.

V and J are TRBV10-3 and TRBJ1-5; 11 positions agree with TRBD1. This CDR3 contains 14 residues. The trim removed 4 bases at V and 5 bases at J, leaving 1 base unmatched. The V gene's germline CDR1 is ENHRY and CDR2 SYGVKD. The chain's CDR3 is CAISGDRGDQPQHF. The CDR3 bases are TGTGCCATCAGTGGGGACAGGGGGGATCAGCCCCAGCATTTT.

The chain couples TRBV14 to TRBJ1-2; D uncertain. CDR1 and CDR2 (germline): SGHDN, FVKESK. Trimming removed 2 bases at V and 2 bases at J, with 6 bases between. The CDR3 sequence is 13 residues long. CDR3 protein: CASSQPGNYGYTF. CDR3 nucleotide sequence: TGTGCCAGCAGCCAACCGGGGAACTATGGCTACACCTTC.

As DNA, the CDR3 is TGTGCCAGCAGTGAAGCATCGGAGACCCAGTACTTC. It codes for CASSEASETQYF. The chain carries TRBV6-1 and TRBJ2-5; D is uncertain. The CDR3 consists of 12 residues. The ends were cut back, 0 bases at V and 5 bases at J, with 4 bases in the middle. Per germline, CDR1 MNHNS and CDR2 SASEGT.

The chain links TRBV10-2 to TRBJ2-1; D ambiguous. The CDR3 totals 14 residues. From germline, CDR1 is WSHSY and CDR2 SAAADI. The V gene lost 0 bases and the J gene lost 10 bases, with 13 bases spanning the gap. The CDR3 coding sequence is TGCGCCAGCAGTGAGTCGTACTCCTTGTGGGAGCAGTTCTTC. It translates to CASSESYSLWEQFF.